What follows describes a single TCR beta chain. This sample was taken from a study of T cell changes during pregnancy in multiple sclerosis. Repertoires were generated with immunoSEQ multiplex PCR, while TCRdb's copy carries only in-frame clones and drops some. Of about 38,000 clones listed, about 95% were seen once; the top ten hold around 0.42%. V was clipped by 5 bases and J by 3 bases, with 11 bases between them. Germline assignment: CDR1 KGHSH and CDR2 LQKENI. The CDR3 has 14 residues. Sequences were derived from CD4+ T cells from peripheral blood mononuclear cells, sampled in the second trimester of pregnancy. The J gene is TRBJ1-5, the V gene TRBV18, with D possibly TRBD1 on 6 matching bases. The origin of this receptor is a female donor with multiple sclerosis, enrolled in a pregnancy study. Here the CDR3 DNA reads TGTGCCAGCTCATCGACAGGAAACAATCAGCCCCAGCATTTT. It yields the protein CASSSTGNNQPQHF.